Included here is one TCR beta chain sequence, with context. Its target is unknown. The data were obtained in a study of T cell clones after liver transplantation. The CDR3 totals 17 residues. Germline CDR1 reads LGHNA; CDR2 reads YNFKEQ. V lost 1 base and J lost 0, with 12 bases in between. Libraries were prepared by immunoSEQ multiplex PCR; TCRdb keeps only in-frame clonotypes and omits some of them. The sample includes 75,000 to 85,000 clones, approximately 82% of them seen just once. Study-wide points: Low donor cell numbers restricted donor-reactive repertoire measurement in a couple of subjects.

Unstimulated PBMCs were sorted into CD3+CD4+ and CD3+CD8+ populations. The chain recombines TRBV4-2 with TRBJ1-4, with D tentatively TRBD1 (6 bases). The sequenced sample was CD4+ T cells from blood, obtained at the 22-month timepoint. This clonotype was sampled from a human patient who received a liver transplant. The T cells may come from the graft donor. For the CDR3, the DNA is TGTGCCAGCAGCCAAGGGGGACAAGTATCAACTAATGAAAAACTGTTTTTT. It translates to CASSQGGQVSTNEKLFF.